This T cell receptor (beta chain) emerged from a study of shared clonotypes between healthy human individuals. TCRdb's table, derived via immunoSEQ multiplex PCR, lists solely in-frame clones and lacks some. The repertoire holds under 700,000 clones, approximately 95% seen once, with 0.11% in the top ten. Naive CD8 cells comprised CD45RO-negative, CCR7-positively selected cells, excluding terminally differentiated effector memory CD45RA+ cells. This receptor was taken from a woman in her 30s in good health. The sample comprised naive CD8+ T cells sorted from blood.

The CDR3 loop reads CASSTDGEEDTQYF. CDR3 nucleotides: TGTGCCAGCAGCACCGACGGAGAAGAAGATACGCAGTATTTT. This chain connects TRBV6-5 to TRBJ2-3; D call uncertain. The germline gives CDR1 MNHEY, CDR2 SVGAGI. V lost 6 bases, J lost 5 bases, and 15 bases lay in between. The CDR3 consists of 14 residues.